This entry lists 7 T cell receptor beta chains sequenced from one sample in a study of blood T cells in healthy people across ages. Sample-barcoded 5' priming and a J-beta primer mix drove a second PCR of roughly 7 to 11 cycles. MiXCR, run by TCRdb on the 5' RACE reads, gives a single entry per CDR3 protein. The sample yields about 320,000 distinct CDR3 sequences, around 27% seen once. The specimen was blood. Every receptor here comes from a woman aged 70-85 years in good health.

The rearrangement uses TRBV29-1 and TRBJ2-5; maybe TRBD1 (5 bases). Trimming took 3 bases from V and 5 from J, leaving 13 bases between them. CDR1 and CDR2 (germline): SQVTM, ANQGSEA. CDR3 length equals 13 residues. CDR3 DNA: TGCAGCGTTGAGAAAGGGGCTGGGGAGACCCAGTACTTC. Protein sequence: CSVEKGAGETQYF.

The table lists this clonotype with many counts. The chain is built from TRBV7-9 and TRBJ2-5; 7 nucleotides agree with TRBD2. Trimming at V came to 5 bases and at J to 4 bases, leaving 7 bases not matched to a gene. The germline V gene has CDR1 SEHNR and CDR2 FQNEAQ (reference sequence). The CDR3 sequence is 14 residues long. CDR3 amino acids: CASSHRGGSETQYF. DNA for the CDR3: TGTGCCAGCAGCCATAGGGGAGGGTCAGAGACCCAGTACTTC.

The chain uses TRBV7-9 and TRBJ2-1; 8 bases fit TRBD2. The J call may be in error: the DNA end matches TRBJ2-7 better. The CDR3 has 15 residues. Germline V gene sequence: CDR1 SEHNR, CDR2 FQNEAQ (reference sequence). In DNA form, the CDR3 reads TGTGCCAGCAGCACGAGACCCGGACTAGCTGTCGAGCAGTACTTC. Translated: CASSTRPGLAVEQYF.

This clonotype was found many times. At one end the junction does not follow the germline gene, possibly because of a read error. The chain combines TRBV5-1 with TRBJ1-1; D is undetermined. CDR1 is SGHRS, CDR2 YFSETQ, per germline. The CDR3 has 13 residues. The CDR3: CASSLRENTEAFF. The CDR3 DNA follows: TGTGCCAGCTCCCTCCGGGAGAACACTGAAGCTTTCTTT.

The CDR3 reads CSAPLAGAADTQYF. The CDR3, as DNA: TGCAGTGCTCCACTAGCGGGAGCCGCAGATACGCAGTATTTT. The chain combines TRBV20-1 with TRBJ2-3, with TRBD2 identical over 11 bases. Germline V gives CDR1 DFQATT, CDR2 SNEGSKA (reference sequence). This CDR3 is built from 14 residues. The ends lost 5 bases at V and 4 bases at J; junction bases unmatched: 5.

This clonotype was seen repeatedly, ten times or more. This chain links TRBV11-2 with TRBJ2-7, with no clear D. Judging by the DNA end, TRBJ2-5 fits better; the J call may be wrong. The CDR3 runs to 11 residues. Germline V gives CDR1 SGHAT, CDR2 FQNNGV. Here the CDR3 reads CASTLQETQYF. The CDR3 nucleotides read TGTGCCAGCACCCTGCAAGAGACCCAGTACTTC.

The chain combines TRBV18 with TRBJ2-3; possible D gene TRBD2, 5 bases. The CDR3 covers 13 residues. From germline, CDR1 is KGHSH and CDR2 LQKENI. Trimming removed 3 bases at V and 6 bases at J, with 10 bases between. The CDR3 nucleotides are TGTGCCAGCTCACCCGGCGAGCGGGATACGCAGTATTTT. This gives the protein CASSPGERDTQYF.